Listed here are 17 T cell receptor beta chains from one sample, sequenced in a study of OX40 agonist ivuxolimab in advanced cancers. Libraries were prepared by immunoSEQ multiplex PCR; TCRdb keeps only in-frame clonotypes and omits some of them. The sample lists about 50,000 clones, about 91% occurring once. Specimen: CD4+ or CD8+ T cells sorted from blood, collected in a trial of the OX40 agonist ivuxolimab. These TCRs come from an adult with an advanced solid tumor such as melanoma, head and neck, liver or kidney cancer.

On this clone: One end of the junction fails to match germline, which may point to a read error. The rearrangement uses TRBV4-1 and TRBJ1-6; the D is unclear. The germline gives CDR1 MGHRA, CDR2 YSYEKL. This CDR3 is 14 amino acids long. CDR3 in amino acids: CASSLGGKNSPLHF. CDR3 bases: TGCGCCAGCAGCTTGGGAGGTAAGAATTCCCCCCTCCACTTT.

The chain carries TRBV6-5 and TRBJ2-2; D ambiguous. The length of the CDR3 is 13 residues. The ends were cut back, 0 bases at V and 5 bases at J, with 4 bases in the middle. Germline V CDR1 and CDR2: MNHEY, SVGAGI. The CDR3 here is CASSYSMTGELFF. The DNA for the CDR3 is TGTGCCAGCAGTTACTCGATGACCGGGGAGCTGTTTTTT.

The chain links TRBV4-1 to TRBJ2-5; tentatively, D is TRBD1 or TRBD2 (5 bases each). Germline V gives CDR1 MGHRA, CDR2 YSYEKL. Trimming took off 6 bases at V and 5 bases at J, with 16 bases between the two ends. The CDR3 runs 14 residues. The CDR3 DNA reads as TGCGCCAGCAGTTCATTGATCGAGGGGGAGACCCAGTACTTC. Translation gives CASSSLIEGETQYF.

This clone was seen only once. This chain joins TRBV5-1 and TRBJ2-7, with D perhaps matching TRBD2 (6 bases). The V gene's germline CDR1 is SGHRS and CDR2 YFSETQ. The CDR3 sequence is 15 residues long. Trimming pared 1 base from V and 5 bases from J, leaving 16 bases between. The CDR3, as DNA: TGCGCCAGCAGCTTGACTCTCCGGGGAGGCAACGAGCAGTACTTC. This translates into CASSLTLRGGNEQYF.

This sequence joins TRBV7-9 and TRBJ1-4; D is undetermined. V was pared by 4 bases and J by 5 bases, with 17 bases between. The CDR3 is 16 residues long. Germline CDR1 reads SEHNR; CDR2 reads FQNEAQ (reference sequence). CDR3 loop: CASSSGPGLLNEKLFF. CDR3 in DNA: TGTGCCAGCAGCTCCGGGCCTGGTCTTCTCAATGAAAAACTGTTTTTT. Together with reference TRBV7-9 and TRBJ1-4, the CDR3 gives the full variable domain: DTGVSQNPRHKITKRGQNVTFRCDPISEHNRLYWYRQTLGQGPEFLTYFQNEAQLEKSRLLSDRFSAERPKGSFSTLEIQRTEQGDSAMYLCASSSGPGLLNEKLFFGSGTQLSVL.

This clone came up once. V gene TRBV27 combines with J gene TRBJ1-1; D call uncertain. The CDR3 runs to 16 residues. V lost 6 bases, J lost 5 bases, and 22 bases lay in between. CDR1 is MNHEY and CDR2 is SMNVEV in the germline V gene (reference sequence). The CDR3 DNA sequence: TGTGCCAGCAGCCGCTACGGACGCCCGGGCAATACTGAAGCTTTCTTT. It yields the protein CASSRYGRPGNTEAFF.

The sample holds one count of this clone. The V and J genes are TRBV11-2 and TRBJ2-3, with TRBD2 identical over 8 bases. Trimming at V came to 5 bases and at J to 0 bases, leaving 7 bases not matched to a gene. CDR3 length: 16 amino acids. Germline V CDR1 and CDR2: SGHAT, FQNNGV. In DNA form, the CDR3 reads TGTGCCAGCAGCGTTAGCGGGGTACTTAGCACAGATACGCAGTATTTT. It translates to CASSVSGVLSTDTQYF.

The CDR3 region has the DNA TGTGCCAGCAAGATAGCGGGGACCGCCGGGGAGCTGTTTTTT. Amino acids: CASKIAGTAGELFF. The chain links TRBV27 to TRBJ2-2, with 8 bases that match TRBD2. The CDR3 is made up of 14 amino acids. Looked up from germline, CDR1 is MNHEY and CDR2 is SMNVEV (reference sequence). The ends lost 7 bases at V and 6 bases at J; junction bases unmatched: 7.

V is TRBV2 and J is TRBJ1-1; D is uncertain. The CDR3 length is 13 residues. Germline CDR1 and CDR2: SNHLY and FYNNEI. V lost 8 bases and J lost 0, with 10 bases in between. CDR3: CASRRSMNTEAFF. DNA for the CDR3: TGTGCCAGCCGCAGGTCCATGAACACTGAAGCTTTCTTT. The entire variable domain, with the rest obtained from reference TRBV2 and TRBJ1-1, is as follows: EPEVTQTPSHQVTQMGQEVILRCVPISNHLYFYWYRQILGQKVEFLVSFYNNEISEKSEIFDDQFSVERPDGSNFTLKIRSTKLEDSAMYFCASRRSMNTEAFFGQGTRLTVV.

The chain uses TRBV14 and TRBJ2-7; 8 nucleotides line up with TRBD1. V was pared by 5 bases and J by 1 base, with 7 bases of the junction left unmatched. Germline V lookup: CDR1 SGHDN, CDR2 FVKESK. This CDR3 has 15 amino acids. CDR3 coding DNA: TGTGCCAGCAGCAACCGGGACAGGACTTCCTACGAGCAGTACGTC. It codes for CASSNRDRTSYEQYV.

Judged by abundance, this clone is medium-sized (0.01 to 0.1%). The sample holds other DNA sequences that translate to the same CDR3. This chain uses TRBV10-3 with TRBJ2-1, with 15 bases that match TRBD2. Germline V gene data show CDR1 as ENHRY and CDR2 as SYGVKD. The CDR3 runs to 15 residues. The V and J ends lost 2 bases and 10 bases, in that order; junction bases with no gene match: 3. The CDR3: CAISEGLAGGQEQFF. CDR3 DNA sequence: TGTGCCATCAGTGAGGGACTAGCGGGGGGGCAAGAGCAGTTCTTC.

The chain recombines TRBV6-5 with TRBJ1-2; TRBD1 matches at 11 bases. J lost 5 bases, V lost 6 bases, and 8 bases had no gene match. This CDR3 is built from 15 residues. CDR1 MNHEY and CDR2 SVGAGI come from the germline V gene. CDR3: CASRPGTGGRYGYTF. CDR3 nucleotide sequence: TGTGCCAGCAGGCCCGGGACAGGGGGGAGGTATGGCTACACCTTC.

J is TRBJ2-6 and V is TRBV27, with D hard to call. The CDR3 runs to 14 residues. V lost 3 bases to trimming and J lost 1 base, with 4 bases between them. Germline V lookup: CDR1 MNHEY, CDR2 SMNVEV (reference sequence). In nucleotides, the CDR3 is TGTGCCAGCAGTTTCACGTCTGGGGCCAACGTCCTGACTTTC. It is translated as CASSFTSGANVLTF.

The rearrangement joins TRBV30 to TRBJ1-6; the D is unclear. The CDR3 has 15 amino acids. Per the germline V gene, CDR1 is GTSNPN and CDR2 is SVGIG (reference sequence). Trimming left V 4 bases short and J 4 bases short, with 14 bases between. DNA of the CDR3: TGTGCCTGGATCCCCCGGGAGCAGTATAATTCACCCCTCCACTTT. Translation: CAWIPREQYNSPLHF.

This chain joins TRBV28 and TRBJ1-1; D unclear. CDR1 is MDHEN and CDR2 is SYDVKM in the germline V gene. This CDR3 has 13 amino acids. V lost 5 bases to trimming and J lost 8 bases, with 15 bases between them. CDR3 residues: CASSITSNPEAFF. The CDR3 nucleotides are TGTGCCAGCAGTATTACGTCCAACCCAGAAGCTTTCTTT. Together with reference TRBV28 and TRBJ1-1, the CDR3 gives the full variable domain: DVKVTQSSRYLVKRTGEKVFLECVQDMDHENMFWYRQDPGLGLRLIYFSYDVKMKEKGDIPEGYSVSREKKERFSLILESASTNQTSMYLCASSITSNPEAFFGQGTRLTVV.

The J gene is TRBJ2-1, the V gene TRBV27; 10 positions match TRBD2. The CDR3 sequence is 16 residues long. Germline loops: CDR1 MNHEY, CDR2 SMNVEV (reference sequence). Trimming cost V 0 bases and J 4 bases; bases outside gene matches: 3. CDR3: CASSLSELAGYNEQFF. In nucleotides, the CDR3 is TGTGCCAGCAGTTTATCGGAACTAGCGGGGTACAATGAGCAGTTCTTC.

This rearrangement joins TRBV4-3 to TRBJ2-1; 14 positions agree with TRBD2. Germline-derived CDR1 and CDR2 are LGHNA and YSLEER. V shed 0 bases and J 9 bases; nucleotides not matched to a gene: 7. The CDR3 loop spans 17 amino acids. The CDR3 sequence: CASSQDSRGLAGGEQFF. CDR3 nucleotide sequence: TGCGCCAGCAGCCAAGATAGCCGCGGACTAGCGGGAGGTGAGCAGTTCTTC.